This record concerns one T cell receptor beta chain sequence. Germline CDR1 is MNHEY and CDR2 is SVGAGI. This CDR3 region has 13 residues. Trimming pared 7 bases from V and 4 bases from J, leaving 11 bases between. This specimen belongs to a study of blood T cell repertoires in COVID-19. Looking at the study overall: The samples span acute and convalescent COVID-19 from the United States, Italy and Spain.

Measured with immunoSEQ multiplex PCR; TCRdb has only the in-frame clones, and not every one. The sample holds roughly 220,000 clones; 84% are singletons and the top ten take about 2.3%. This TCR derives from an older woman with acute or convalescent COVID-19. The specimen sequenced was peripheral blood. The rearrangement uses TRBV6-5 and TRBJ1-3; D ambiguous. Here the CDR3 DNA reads TGTGCCAGCAAACAGTCCTTAGGAAACACCATATATTTT. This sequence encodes CASKQSLGNTIYF.